These T cell receptor beta chains were read from a single sample in a study of patients and donors after allogeneic stem cell transplantation. One entry per CDR3 protein results from TCRdb running MiXCR on the RT-PCR reads. The sample has about 230,000 distinct CDR3 sequences, over 12% seen once. Sequencing was performed on blood, either unsorted or a sorted T cell fraction (not recorded which). The receptors shown here come from a human donor who was either an allogeneic HSCT recipient or a stem cell or donor lymphocyte infusion donor (not recorded which). It is not recorded whose cells these are; they may come from a transplant donor. The CDR3 runs from the conserved cysteine through the conserved F or W. Fields, in order: clone size, CDR3 length, D gene, J gene, V gene, CDR3 protein, CDR3 DNA. D genes are given only for firm matches. Size is stated for part of the rows, as once, few or many counts, or as a class when the clone is expanded.

many,13,TRBD1,TRBJ1-5,TRBV12-3/TRBV12-4,CASSLQGSQPQHF,TGTGCCAGCAGTCTACAGGGGAGCCAGCCCCAGCATTTT
.,13,.,TRBJ1-2,TRBV2,CASSPGVIYGYTF,TGTGCCAGCAGCCCCGGGGTTATCTATGGCTACACCTTC
many,15,TRBD1,TRBJ1-6,TRBV7-9,CASSSRGQGGSPLHF,TGTGCCAGCAGCTCCCGGGGACAGGGAGGTTCACCCCTCCACTTT
.,16,.,TRBJ2-5,TRBV4-3,CASSTSSDREGETQYF,TGCGCCAGCAGCACGTCCTCCGACAGGGAGGGGGAGACCCAGTACTTC
few,14,.,TRBJ2-1,TRBV5-4,CASTLPGDYNEQFF,TGTGCCAGCACCCTCCCGGGGGACTACAATGAGCAGTTCTTC
once,14,.,TRBJ2-6,TRBV18,CASSRSGGANVLTF,TGTGCCAGCTCACGCTCAGGGGGGGCCAACGTCCTGACTTTC
many,15,TRBD2,TRBJ2-7,TRBV12-3/TRBV12-4,CASSLRSGRMNEQYF,TGTGCCAGCAGTTTGCGCAGCGGGAGAATGAACGAGCAGTACTTC
many,16,TRBD1,TRBJ2-2,TRBV15,CATSRTGGDDTGELFF,TGTGCCACCAGCAGGACAGGGGGCGATGACACCGGGGAGCTGTTTTTT
few,17,TRBD1,TRBJ1-1,TRBV9,CASSVDPGTGVRAEAFF,TGTGCCAGCAGCGTAGACCCAGGGACAGGGGTTCGCGCTGAAGCTTTCTTT
few,15,TRBD2,TRBJ2-3,TRBV20-1,CSAPYLAGTTDTQYF,TGCAGTGCTCCGTACCTAGCGGGGACCACAGATACGCAGTATTTT
many,14,.,TRBJ1-2,TRBV28,CASPNAPGLRGYTF,TGTGCCAGCCCCAATGCCCCAGGGCTCCGTGGCTACACCTTC
.,15,.,TRBJ1-2,TRBV9,CASSVGGTLNYGYTF,TGTGCCAGCAGCGTAGGGGGGACACTTAACTATGGCTACACCTTC
few,16,TRBD1,TRBJ1-1,TRBV3-1,CASSSRQGARVTEAFF,TGTGCCAGCAGCTCTCGACAGGGGGCGCGGGTAACTGAAGCTTTCTTT
.,13,TRBD2,TRBJ2-7,TRBV24-1,CATSTSDTYEQYF,TGTGCCACCAGCACTAGCGACACCTACGAGCAGTACTTC
.,15,.,TRBJ1-1,TRBV5-6,CASSGGRIKGTEAFF,TGTGCCAGCAGCGGGGGGCGGATAAAAGGCACTGAAGCTTTCTTT
.,13,TRBD1,TRBJ2-7,TRBV29-1,CSVLGRGSTEQYF,TGCAGCGTGTTGGGCAGGGGGTCCACCGAGCAGTACTTC
.,15,TRBD1,TRBJ2-1,TRBV5-6,CASSTPGTGYNEQFF,TGTGCCAGCAGCACCCCCGGGACAGGATACAATGAGCAGTTCTTC
many,15,TRBD2,TRBJ2-5,TRBV10-3,CAISDPTSGGETQYF,TGTGCCATCAGTGATCCCACTAGCGGGGGAGAGACCCAGTACTTC
few,17,TRBD1,TRBJ2-1,TRBV6-2/TRBV6-3,CASTTARTGFRIREQFF,TGTGCCAGCACCACAGCCCGGACAGGGTTTCGGATACGTGAGCAGTTCTTC
.,15,.,TRBJ2-5,TRBV9,CASSPGTRVRGTQYF,TGTGCCAGCAGCCCGGGGACACGGGTGCGTGGGACCCAGTACTTC
.,15,.,TRBJ2-5,TRBV7-9,CASSLALGRGETQYF,TGTGCCAGCAGCTTAGCGTTGGGTCGGGGAGAGACCCAGTACTTC
few,14,TRBD1,TRBJ1-5,TRBV4-3,CASSLWTGGETQHF,TGCGCCAGCAGCCTATGGACAGGGGGGGAGACCCAGCATTTT
.,14,.,TRBJ2-5,TRBV15,CATSHGPGRETQYF,TGTGCCACCAGTCACGGGCCGGGCCGGGAGACCCAGTACTTC
few,16,TRBD2,TRBJ2-3,TRBV7-9,CASSSTSGSFGDTQYF,TGTGCCAGCAGCTCCACTAGCGGGAGTTTTGGAGATACGCAGTATTTT
few,17,TRBD2,TRBJ2-2,TRBV5-1,CASSRLGTSGYTGELFF,TGCGCCAGCAGCCGACTAGGGACTAGCGGCTACACCGGGGAGCTGTTTTTT
.,15,.,TRBJ1-5,TRBV7-9,CASSLGVDRSQPQHF,TGTGCCAGCAGCTTGGGGGTAGATAGGAGTCAGCCCCAGCATTTT
.,15,TRBD2,TRBJ2-3,TRBV7-2,CASSFPGRSTDTQYF,TGTGCCAGCAGCTTCCCCGGGAGGAGCACAGATACGCAGTATTTT
many,14,TRBD1,TRBJ2-3,TRBV20-1,CSAKGDRRGDTQYF,TGCAGTGCTAAGGGGGACAGGAGGGGGGATACGCAGTATTTT
many,13,.,TRBJ1-5,TRBV6-1,CASSVGAFQPQHF,TGTGCCAGCAGTGTGGGGGCTTTTCAGCCCCAGCATTTT
few,14,TRBD2,TRBJ2-1,TRBV2,CASKGLAGAGEQFF,TGTGCCAGCAAGGGACTAGCGGGAGCTGGAGAGCAGTTCTTC
.,16,.,TRBJ1-1,TRBV5-8,CASSKKFGTSNTEAFF,TGTGCCAGCAGCAAGAAGTTCGGCACGTCGAACACTGAAGCTTTCTTT
few,15,TRBD1,TRBJ1-2,TRBV25-1,CASSEFKGASYGYTF,TGTGCCAGCAGTGAATTTAAGGGGGCGAGCTATGGCTACACCTTC
.,13,.,TRBJ2-2,TRBV30,CAWSVVLGGELFF,TGTGCCTGGAGTGTCGTTCTGGGCGGGGAGCTGTTTTTT
.,15,TRBD1,TRBJ2-5,TRBV6-2/TRBV6-3,CASSRGQGQRGTQYF,TGTGCCAGCAGCCGAGGACAGGGCCAGAGGGGGACCCAGTACTTC
many,14,TRBD1,TRBJ2-7,TRBV12-3/TRBV12-4,CASSPDRVWYEQYF,TGTGCCAGCAGTCCAGACAGGGTTTGGTACGAGCAGTACTTC
.,15,TRBD2,TRBJ2-2,TRBV10-3,CAISATSAPTGELFF,TGTGCCATCAGTGCGACTAGCGCCCCAACCGGGGAGCTGTTTTTT
few,17,.,TRBJ1-2,TRBV27,CASSSLRTLVTNYGYTF,TGTGCCAGCAGTTCCCTGCGGACCTTAGTCACTAACTATGGCTACACCTTC
few,15,.,TRBJ1-2,TRBV19,CASSAIPGAFMGYTF,TGTGCCAGTAGTGCTATTCCGGGAGCGTTTATGGGCTACACCTTC
.,14,.,TRBJ1-2,TRBV28,CASSSTGLFYGYTF,TGTGCCAGCAGCAGCACAGGGCTCTTCTATGGCTACACCTTC
many,17,.,TRBJ2-3,TRBV5-4,CASSFPAVRGRGDTQYF,TGTGCCAGCAGCTTTCCGGCGGTGAGGGGCAGGGGAGATACGCAGTATTTT
.,16,TRBD1,TRBJ1-1,TRBV23-1,CASSQPIRGGNTEAFF,TGCGCCAGCAGTCAGCCGATCAGGGGGGGAAACACTGAAGCTTTCTTT
many,18,TRBD1,TRBJ2-5,TRBV9,CASSARNTGTGEQETQYF,TGTGCCAGCAGCGCCCGGAACACCGGGACAGGGGAACAAGAGACCCAGTACTTC
few,16,TRBD2,TRBJ2-7,TRBV5-1,CASSYTGTSGSYEQYF,TGCGCCAGCAGCTATACTGGGACTAGCGGCTCCTACGAGCAGTACTTC